The 26 T cell receptor beta chains presented below share a single source sample, sequenced in a study of blood T cell repertoires in COVID-19. Libraries were prepared by immunoSEQ multiplex PCR; TCRdb keeps only in-frame clonotypes and omits some of them. The sample contains fewer than 200,000 clones, around 83% of which appear only once. Material for sequencing was PBMCs or T cells enriched from blood (not recorded which). These receptor sequences come from a woman aged 45-59 years in a cohort exposed to, infected with or recovered from COVID-19 (not recorded which).

This chain joins TRBV7-2 and TRBJ2-7, with 8 bases matching TRBD1. J was trimmed by 5 bases and V by 11 bases; bases with no gene match: 11. CDR1 and CDR2 from the germline V gene are SGHTA and FQGNSA. This CDR3 has 13 amino acids. This CDR3 reads CAGRTGTFDEQYF. The DNA for the CDR3 is TGTGCCGGACGGACAGGGACTTTCGACGAGCAGTACTTC.

V usage is TRBV14 and J usage is TRBJ2-7; D gene uncertain. The length of the CDR3 is 15 residues. CDR1 and CDR2 (germline): SGHDN, FVKESK. V lost 1 base to trimming and J lost 4 bases, with 14 bases between them. This CDR3 reads CASSQGARSPYEQYF. The CDR3 DNA reads TGTGCCAGCAGCCAAGGGGCCAGGTCGCCGTACGAGCAGTACTTC.

In regard to this clone: A junction end diverges from the germline sequence, so it may reflect a read error. The chain uses TRBV28 and TRBJ1-2; maybe TRBD1 (6 bases). The CDR3 length is 11 residues. CDR1 is MDHEN, CDR2 SYDVKM, per germline. This CDR3 is CASSLPGHLAF. Here the CDR3 DNA reads TGTGCCAGCAGTCTTCCGGGACATCTCGCCTTC.

The chain uses TRBV28 and TRBJ2-1, with 7 nucleotides matching TRBD1. This CDR3 is 15 amino acids long. Germline-derived CDR1 and CDR2 are MDHEN and SYDVKM. The V and J ends lost 4 bases and 8 bases, in that order; junction bases with no gene match: 11. CDR3 protein: CASSSRQGRSDEQFF. The CDR3 DNA is TGTGCCAGCAGTTCCCGACAGGGTAGGTCGGATGAGCAGTTCTTC.

The chain employs TRBV6-5 and TRBJ2-5; D is perhaps TRBD2 (6 bases). This CDR3 has 11 amino acids. V was shortened by 4 bases and J by 7 bases, with 7 bases between the two germline ends. In germline, CDR1 is MNHEY, CDR2 SVGAGI. CDR3 residues: CASSWGGTQYF. The DNA for the CDR3 is TGTGCCAGCAGTTGGGGAGGGACCCAGTACTTC.

The chain joins TRBV5-1 to TRBJ1-2; D might be TRBD1 (6 bases). The ends were cut back, 0 bases at V and 2 bases at J, with 14 bases in the middle. In germline, CDR1 is SGHRS, CDR2 YFSETQ. The CDR3 sequence is 16 residues long. DNA for the CDR3: TGCGCCAGCAGCTTGGAGTTCGGAGGACAGAACTATGGCTACACCTTC. Translation: CASSLEFGGQNYGYTF.

The rearrangement uses TRBV7-9 and TRBJ2-7; no firm D call. CDR1 is SEHNR and CDR2 is FQNEAQ in the germline V gene (reference sequence). V was clipped by 5 bases and J by 1 base, with 6 bases between them. The CDR3 spans 12 residues. CDR3: CASSDGSYEQYF. In DNA form, the CDR3 reads TGTGCCAGCAGCGACGGGTCCTACGAGCAGTACTTC.

The table lists this clone with a count of one. The V call is TRBV2, the J call TRBJ1-6, with 8 nucleotides matching TRBD1. There are 15 residues in the CDR3. V dropped 6 bases and J dropped 9; count of bases not matched to a gene: 10. CDR1 is SNHLY and CDR2 is FYNNEI in the germline V gene. The DNA of the CDR3 is TGTGCCAGCAGGCTCTCCGGGACAGGCGGTTCACCCCTCCACTTT. Translation gives CASRLSGTGGSPLHF.

This sequence joins TRBV19 and TRBJ1-2; D is uncertain. Germline lookup yields CDR1 LNHDA and CDR2 SQIVND (reference sequence). With 5 bases removed from V and 5 bases from J, the gap between germline ends came to 18 bases. CDR3 size: 15 residues. CDR3 in amino acids: CASSPQPQVSYGYTF. CDR3 sequence (DNA): TGTGCCAGTAGTCCTCAGCCTCAGGTCTCTTATGGCTACACCTTC.

The chain is built from TRBV6-1 and TRBJ2-7; tentatively, D is TRBD2 (6 bases). Trimming removed 0 bases from V and 4 bases from J, with 16 bases in between. Per the germline V gene, CDR1 is MNHNS and CDR2 is SASEGT. The CDR3 extends over 16 amino acids. DNA of the CDR3: TGTGCCAGCAGTGAAGCGCTTCCCAGGGCGGGGTACGAGCAGTACTTC. This gives the protein CASSEALPRAGYEQYF.

The chain uses TRBV7-3 and TRBJ1-1; possible D gene TRBD1, 5 bases. The CDR3 runs 14 residues. Per germline, CDR1 SGHTA and CDR2 FQGTGA. The V end was cut by 5 bases, the J end by 1 base, with 11 bases between. The CDR3 nucleotides read TGTGCCAGCAGCCCCGCGGGGGGGAACACTGAAGCTTTCTTT. Protein sequence: CASSPAGGNTEAFF.

DNA of the CDR3: TGTGCCAGCAGCTTATCTGGCTTTACCTACGAGCAGTACTTC. Translating gives CASSLSGFTYEQYF. The rearrangement joins TRBV7-9 to TRBJ2-7; D remains unclear. There are 14 residues in the CDR3. V lost 2 bases and J lost 2, with 10 bases in between. Germline loops: CDR1 SEHNR, CDR2 FQNEAQ (reference sequence).

This chain links TRBV30 with TRBJ1-3; D remains ambiguous. CDR1 GTSNPN and CDR2 SVGIG come from the germline V gene (reference sequence). The CDR3 loop spans 12 amino acids. Trimming removed 0 bases at V and 4 bases at J, with 4 bases between. CDR3 nucleotides: TGTGCCTGGAGTGTACGGGGAAACACCATATATTTT. Protein sequence: CAWSVRGNTIYF.

This chain uses TRBV6-5 with TRBJ1-1, with 9 bases aligning to TRBD1. J was trimmed by 3 bases and V by 8 bases; bases with no gene match: 10. CDR3 size: 15 residues. Germline lookup yields CDR1 MNHEY and CDR2 SVGAGI. Here the CDR3 reads CASLDRGGMYTEAFF. The CDR3 coding sequence is TGTGCCAGCCTGGACAGGGGAGGGATGTACACTGAAGCTTTCTTT.

This clone showed up many times. The chain links TRBV10-3 to TRBJ2-1, with unresolved D. Trimming pared 10 bases from V and 3 bases from J, leaving 16 bases between. The CDR3 spans 14 residues. The germline V gene has CDR1 ENHRY and CDR2 SYGVKD. CDR3 nucleotide sequence: TGTGCCACCCTCTACAGCCAGATCTACAATGAGCAGTTCTTC. This sequence encodes CATLYSQIYNEQFF.

This sequence joins TRBV18 and TRBJ2-5, with TRBD1 matching over 11 bases. V shed 3 bases and J 5 bases; nucleotides not matched to a gene: 5. Germline V CDR1 and CDR2: KGHSH, LQKENI. The CDR3 has 15 residues. This CDR3 reads CASSPLGQGGETQYF. For the CDR3, the DNA is TGTGCCAGCTCACCCCTGGGACAGGGGGGCGAGACCCAGTACTTC.

The chain recombines TRBV18 with TRBJ1-4, with 7 bases identical to TRBD1. The CDR3 contains 14 residues. Germline V gene data show CDR1 as KGHSH and CDR2 as LQKENI. V shed 4 bases, J shed 5 bases, and the junction held 4 bases outside the gene matches. The CDR3 loop is CASSLGQENEKLFF. In DNA, the CDR3 is TGTGCCAGCTCACTAGGACAGGAGAATGAAAAACTGTTTTTT.

The chain couples TRBV7-8 to TRBJ2-7; perhaps TRBD1 as D (6 bases). In germline, CDR1 is SGHVS, CDR2 FQNEAQ. This CDR3 spans 13 amino acids. The V end was cut by 3 bases, the J end by 2 bases, with 8 bases between. The DNA for the CDR3 is TGTGCCAGCAGCTTCGAGGGGGCCTACGAGCAGTACTTC. Its translation is CASSFEGAYEQYF. The variable domain in full, completed from reference TRBV7-8 and TRBJ2-7, reads GAGVSQSPRYKVAKRGQDVALRCDPISGHVSLFWYQQALGQGPEFLTYFQNEAQLDKSGLPSDRFFAERPEGSVSTLKIQRTQQEDSAVYLCASSFEGAYEQYFGPGTRLTVT.

This clone was picked up a small number of times. The CDR3 bases are TGTGCCAGTAGTCCTGTGAGTGTGGGGCTCCTCCAAGAGACCCAGTACTTC. It translates to CASSPVSVGLLQETQYF. This chain links TRBV19 with TRBJ2-5, with D perhaps TRBD1 (5 bases). Trimming took off 5 bases at V and 1 base at J, with 20 bases between the two ends. The CDR3 is 17 residues long. Per the germline V gene, CDR1 is LNHDA and CDR2 is SQIVND (reference sequence).

This chain connects TRBV10-3 to TRBJ1-5, with 8 positions matching TRBD1. Looked up from germline, CDR1 is ENHRY and CDR2 is SYGVKD. The CDR3 totals 15 residues. V lost 5 bases and J lost 0; bases outside the gene matches: 3. The CDR3 nucleotides read TGTGCCATCAGTAGGACAGGGAGTAGCAATCAGCCCCAGCATTTT. The encoded protein is CAISRTGSSNQPQHF.

The chain links TRBV2 to TRBJ2-7; 11 bases agree with TRBD2. The CDR3 is 15 amino acids. Germline CDR1 is SNHLY and CDR2 is FYNNEI. V shed 2 bases and J 5 bases; nucleotides not matched to a gene: 5. This chain's CDR3 is CASSETGTSGDEQYF. The CDR3 DNA reads as TGTGCCAGCAGTGAAACCGGGACTAGCGGTGACGAGCAGTACTTC.

This chain connects TRBV5-4 to TRBJ2-1, with a weak D call TRBD1 (7 bases). The length of the CDR3 is 16 residues. V was pared by 5 bases and J by 5 bases, with 20 bases between. Germline CDR1 is SGHNT and CDR2 is YYREEE (reference sequence). In DNA, the CDR3 is TGTGCCAGCAGAAAATCAGGCAGGGGGGTAAACAATGAGCAGTTCTTC. This sequence encodes CASRKSGRGVNNEQFF. Supplemented by reference TRBV5-4 and TRBJ2-1, the full variable domain reads ETGVTQSPTHLIKTRGQQVTLRCSSQSGHNTVSWYQQALGQGPQFIFQYYREEENGRGNFPPRFSGLQFPNYSSELNVNALELDDSALYLCASRKSGRGVNNEQFFGPGTRLTVL.

V usage is TRBV4-3 and J usage is TRBJ1-2; 7 bases fit TRBD1. The trim removed 0 bases at V and 7 bases at J, leaving 8 bases unmatched. Germline loops: CDR1 LGHNA, CDR2 YSLEER. The CDR3 totals 15 residues. The CDR3 bases are TGCGCCAGCAGCCAAGAAATACAGGGGTTGGGTGGCTACACCTTC. Its protein product is CASSQEIQGLGGYTF.

CDR3 bases: TGTGCCAGCAGTGAGCTCCAGGCGAGAAACTATGGCTACACCTTC. It is translated as CASSELQARNYGYTF. The chain combines TRBV6-1 with TRBJ1-2; D unresolved. V was shortened by 3 bases and J by 2 bases, with 13 bases between the two germline ends. This CDR3 has 15 amino acids. Per the germline V gene, CDR1 is MNHNS and CDR2 is SASEGT.

The rearrangement links TRBV19 to TRBJ1-1; D not certain. This CDR3 has 13 residues. V shed 4 bases and J shed 7 bases, with 13 bases lying between them. Germline CDR1 reads LNHDA; CDR2 reads SQIVND (reference sequence). The CDR3 reads CASSKRVQGEAFF. CDR3 sequence (DNA): TGTGCCAGTAGTAAGAGGGTTCAAGGTGAAGCTTTCTTT. Full variable domain (remainder filled in from reference TRBV19 and TRBJ1-1): DGGITQSPKYLFRKEGQNVTLSCEQNLNHDAMYWYRQDPGQGLRLIYYSQIVNDFQKGDIAEGYSVSREKKESFPLTVTSAQKNPTAFYLCASSKRVQGEAFFGQGTRLTVV.

This chain links TRBV7-9 with TRBJ1-6; TRBD1 matches at 8 bases. There are 15 residues in the CDR3. CDR1 and CDR2 from the germline V gene are SEHNR and FQNEAQ (reference sequence). Trimming at V came to 5 bases and at J to 6 bases, leaving 6 bases not matched to a gene. The chain's CDR3 is CASSGGQGGNSPLHF. The CDR3 DNA sequence: TGTGCCAGCAGCGGCGGACAGGGTGGTAATTCACCCCTCCACTTT.